The 19 T cell receptor beta chains listed next were all sequenced from one sample in a study of early T cells in non-severe SARS-CoV-2 infection. A single record per CDR3 protein comes from TCRdb applying MiXCR to the 5' RACE reads. This table has fewer than 120,000 distinct CDR3 sequences, approximately 12% appearing once. Sequenced here: whole blood, sampled at baseline. The receptor source for this set is an adult who was a healthcare worker with PCR-confirmed SARS-CoV-2 infection or an uninfected control (not recorded which).

The chain employs TRBV7-8 and TRBJ2-2; TRBD1 aligns across 7 bases. V lost 4 bases and J lost 3; bases outside the gene matches: 5. This CDR3 contains 15 residues. From germline, CDR1 is SGHVS and CDR2 FQNEAQ. CDR3 sequence: CASSSRQGDTGELFF. CDR3 coding DNA: TGTGCCAGCAGCTCGCGACAGGGTGACACCGGGGAGCTGTTTTTT.

The gene calls are TRBV15 and TRBJ2-4; D perhaps matches TRBD1 (6 bases). This CDR3 has 17 residues. Germline CDR1 and CDR2: LNHNV and YYDKDF (reference sequence). V was cut by 2 bases and J by 1 base, with 15 bases left in between. The CDR3 DNA reads as TGTGCCACCAGCAGAAGACAGGTGGTGATCGCCAAAAACATTCAGTACTTC. Translation gives CATSRRQVVIAKNIQYF.

This clonotype turned up a few times. The genes are TRBV7-9 and TRBJ1-5; D not resolved. The V end was cut by 7 bases, the J end by 6 bases, with 19 bases between. This CDR3 has 15 amino acids. The germline CDR1 and CDR2 sequences are SEHNR and FQNEAQ (reference sequence). The CDR3 sequence: CASTHSGESGQPQHF. DNA of the CDR3: TGTGCCAGCACCCATAGTGGGGAGTCCGGTCAGCCCCAGCATTTT.

The sample holds a few counts of this clonotype. J is TRBJ1-5 and V is TRBV20-1; D not resolved. The V gene's germline CDR1 is DFQATT and CDR2 SNEGSKA (reference sequence). Trimming removed 6 bases at V and 2 bases at J, with 23 bases between. CDR3 length equals 17 residues. The CDR3 region is CSALHPEAIARNQPQHF. The CDR3 nucleotides are TGCAGTGCCCTTCATCCAGAGGCCATTGCGCGCAATCAGCCCCAGCATTTT.

This clonotype was seen a few times. The chain recombines TRBV10-3 with TRBJ2-1; no firm D call. Per the germline V gene, CDR1 is ENHRY and CDR2 is SYGVKD. This CDR3 is built from 11 residues. The V gene lost 3 bases and the J gene lost 7 bases, with 4 bases spanning the gap. CDR3 loop: CAISEGNEQFF. CDR3 nucleotides: TGTGCCATCAGTGAAGGTAATGAGCAGTTCTTC.

This clonotype was counted a few times. This chain uses TRBV4-2 with TRBJ1-6; D is uncertain. V lost 2 bases to trimming and J lost 7 bases, with 12 bases between them. The CDR3 spans 15 residues. Germline assignment: CDR1 LGHNA and CDR2 YNFKEQ. The CDR3 sequence: CASSQPAGSNSPLHF. The CDR3 bases are TGTGCCAGCAGCCAACCCGCAGGCTCCAATTCACCCCTCCACTTT.

This rearrangement joins TRBV5-1 to TRBJ1-3; perhaps TRBD1 as D (6 bases). Looked up from germline, CDR1 is SGHRS and CDR2 is YFSETQ. V gave up 7 bases and J gave up 2 bases, with 13 bases separating them. The CDR3 has 14 residues. The CDR3 spells CASGQGQAGNTIYF. CDR3 nucleotides: TGCGCCAGCGGGCAGGGACAAGCTGGAAACACCATATATTTT.

There are a few counts of this clonotype. In nucleotides, the CDR3 is TGTGCCAGCAGGGGGGCGATGAACACTGAAGCTTTCTTT. Amino acids: CASRGAMNTEAFF. The chain uses TRBV6-5 and TRBJ1-1; TRBD1 might be the D (6 bases). Trimming pared 6 bases from V and 0 bases from J, leaving 8 bases between. The V gene's germline CDR1 is MNHEY and CDR2 SVGAGI. The length of the CDR3 is 13 residues.

In its sample, this clonotype was seen many times. The chain couples TRBV5-1 to TRBJ1-3, with no clear D. The CDR3 runs 14 residues. V lost 4 bases, J lost 4 bases, and 12 bases lay in between. Germline V gene lookup returns CDR1 SGHRS and CDR2 YFSETQ. Here the CDR3 reads CASSDRNEGNTIYF. CDR3 nucleotides: TGCGCCAGCAGCGACCGAAATGAAGGAAACACCATATATTTT.

This chain uses TRBV19 with TRBJ2-7; 11 bases are shared with TRBD1. Unmatched junction bases numbered 7, after V lost 6 bases and J lost 3 bases. This CDR3 region has 15 residues. Germline V lookup: CDR1 LNHDA, CDR2 SQIVND (reference sequence). CDR3 DNA sequence: TGTGCCAGTAGACTGAGGACAGGGGGCTTCTACGAGCAGTACTTC. Amino acid sequence: CASRLRTGGFYEQYF.

This rearrangement joins TRBV19 to TRBJ2-1, with TRBD1 as a possible D gene (6 bases). Trimming took off 7 bases at V and 9 bases at J, with 19 bases between the two ends. Germline V gives CDR1 LNHDA, CDR2 SQIVND (reference sequence). The CDR3 consists of 14 residues. The CDR3 reads CASITKQGTGEQFF. The CDR3 DNA is TGTGCCAGTATTACCAAACAGGGTACCGGTGAGCAGTTCTTC.

This clonotype was observed a handful of times. The rearrangement uses TRBV7-6 and TRBJ2-7, with no clear D. This CDR3 contains 15 residues. V was shortened by 3 bases and J by 0 bases, with 12 bases between the two germline ends. Germline V gene data show CDR1 as SGHVS and CDR2 as FNYEAQ. The CDR3 reads CASSLDESRSYEQYF. The CDR3 nucleotides are TGTGCCAGCAGCTTGGATGAGTCCCGCTCCTACGAGCAGTACTTC.

This clonotype was found once. The rearrangement links TRBV11-1 to TRBJ2-1, with TRBD2 identical over 11 bases. The junction had 7 bases not matched to a gene; V was cut back by 1 base and J by 8 bases. Germline V gives CDR1 SGHAT, CDR2 FQDESV (reference sequence). This CDR3 is 16 amino acids long. The CDR3 DNA is TGTGCCAGCAGCTTAGATTTACTAGCGGGAGTAGATGAGCAGTTCTTC. This translates into CASSLDLLAGVDEQFF.

The chain links TRBV20-1 to TRBJ2-3; 14 bases match TRBD2. V lost 8 bases to trimming and J lost 5 bases; unmatched junction nucleotides: 21. This CDR3 region has 19 residues. Germline V gene sequence: CDR1 DFQATT, CDR2 SNEGSKA (reference sequence). CDR3 amino acids: CSQTKEGDWTSGRIDTQYF. The CDR3 region has the DNA TGCAGTCAAACAAAAGAGGGAGATTGGACTAGCGGGAGGATAGATACGCAGTATTTT.

This clonotype showed up just a few times. The chain has TRBV7-6 and TRBJ2-2, with 9 bases lining up with TRBD1. CDR3 length: 16 amino acids. Unmatched junction bases numbered 5, after V lost 2 bases and J lost 4 bases. The germline CDR1 and CDR2 sequences are SGHVS and FNYEAQ. This CDR3 reads CASSLRGQGSTGELFF. Written as DNA, the CDR3 is TGTGCCAGCAGCTTACGGGGACAGGGTAGCACCGGGGAGCTGTTTTTT. The entire variable domain, with the rest obtained from reference TRBV7-6 and TRBJ2-2, is as follows: GAGVSQSPRYKVTKRGQDVALRCDPISGHVSLYWYRQALGQGPEFLTYFNYEAQQDKSGLPNDRFSAERPEGSISTLTIQRTEQRDSAMYRCASSLRGQGSTGELFFGEGSRLTVL.

The V and J genes are TRBV5-6 and TRBJ1-2; 8 nucleotides align to TRBD1. Germline V CDR1 and CDR2: SGHDT, YYEEEE. After removal of 4 bases from V and 0 bases from J, the junction contained 5 bases not matched to a gene. The CDR3 loop spans 15 amino acids. DNA for the CDR3: TGTGCCAGCAGCCCGACCAGGGGGCCTAACTATGGCTACACCTTC. Protein: CASSPTRGPNYGYTF.

The chain employs TRBV5-6 and TRBJ1-2; 8 bases are shared with TRBD1. From germline, CDR1 is SGHDT and CDR2 YYEEEE. The CDR3 runs 16 residues. V lost 3 bases, J lost 0 bases, and 7 bases stayed unmatched. CDR3 region: CASSWDRSHPNYGYTF. The CDR3 bases are TGTGCCAGCAGCTGGGACAGGAGCCATCCTAACTATGGCTACACCTTC. Looking up the rest from reference TRBV5-6 and TRBJ1-2 gives the full variable domain: DAGVTQSPTHLIKTRGQQVTLRCSPKSGHDTVSWYQQALGQGPQFIFQYYEEEERQRGNFPDRFSGHQFPNYSSELNVNALLLGDSALYLCASSWDRSHPNYGYTFGSGTRLTVV.

This clonotype was counted many times. The chain couples TRBV11-2 to TRBJ2-2; D gene unclear. Germline assignment: CDR1 SGHAT and CDR2 FQNNGV. The germline V and J ends were trimmed by 4 bases and 3 bases, with 3 bases remaining between them. This CDR3 contains 12 residues. This chain's CDR3 is CASSSDTGELFF. CDR3 in DNA: TGTGCCAGCAGCTCCGACACCGGGGAGCTGTTTTTT.

The V gene is TRBV30, the J gene TRBJ1-2; no clear D gene. CDR3 length: 13 residues. V lost 3 bases and J lost 5, with 13 bases in between. Germline CDR1 reads GTSNPN; CDR2 reads SVGIG (reference sequence). CDR3 coding DNA: TGTGCCTGGAGGACTAGAGGAACATATGGCTACACCTTC. The encoded protein is CAWRTRGTYGYTF.